This T cell receptor beta chain was observed in a study of long-term antiretroviral therapy in people with HIV. Comments on this clone: Its antigen is unknown.

Before DNA extraction, roughly 0.95-10 million cryopreserved PBMC were held in the samples. Regarding the study as a whole: Patients on ART gained diversity, which nonetheless stayed below transplant donor controls.

CDR3 length equals 16 residues. V gave up 5 bases and J gave up 1 base; unmatched junction bases: 9. CDR1 LGHNA and CDR2 YNFKEQ come from the germline V gene. Version v3.0 of the immunoSEQ assay ran at survey level. Sequencing was performed with immunoSEQ multiplex PCR; in TCRdb, only in-frame clones are kept and a portion is missing. The sample consists of about 28,000 clones, approximately 85% of them appearing once. This chain links TRBV4-2 with TRBJ1-1, with TRBD1 matching 8 bases. This clonotype was obtained from a middle-aged man with HIV. The source was unsorted PBMCs, collected 3 years after starting antiretroviral therapy. The DNA of the CDR3 is TGTGCCAGCAGCGCTCGACAGGGGCTGCCGAACACTGAAGCTTTCTTT. Residues: CASSARQGLPNTEAFF.